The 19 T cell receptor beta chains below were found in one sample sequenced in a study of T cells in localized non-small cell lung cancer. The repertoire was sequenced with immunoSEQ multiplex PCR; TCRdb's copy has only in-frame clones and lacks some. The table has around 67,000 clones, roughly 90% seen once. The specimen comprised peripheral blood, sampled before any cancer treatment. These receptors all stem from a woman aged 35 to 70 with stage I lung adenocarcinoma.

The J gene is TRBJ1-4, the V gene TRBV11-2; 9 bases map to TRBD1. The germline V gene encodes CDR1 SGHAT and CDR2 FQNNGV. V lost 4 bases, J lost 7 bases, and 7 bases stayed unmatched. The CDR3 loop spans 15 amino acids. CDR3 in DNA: TGTGCCAGCAGCTACAGGGGGCGAGGAGGTGAAAAACTGTTTTTT. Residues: CASSYRGRGGEKLFF.

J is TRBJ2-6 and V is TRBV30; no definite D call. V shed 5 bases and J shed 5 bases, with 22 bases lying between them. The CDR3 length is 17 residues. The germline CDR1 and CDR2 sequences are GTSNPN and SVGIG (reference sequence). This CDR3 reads CAWHGTRYNSRANVLTF. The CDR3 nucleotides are TGTGCCTGGCATGGAACGCGTTATAACAGTCGGGCCAACGTCCTGACTTTC.

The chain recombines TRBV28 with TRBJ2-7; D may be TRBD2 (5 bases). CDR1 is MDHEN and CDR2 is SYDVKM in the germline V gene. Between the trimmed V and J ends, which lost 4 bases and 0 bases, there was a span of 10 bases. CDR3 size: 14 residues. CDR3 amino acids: CASSSPGSSYEQYF. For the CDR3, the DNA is TGTGCCAGCAGTTCTCCGGGGTCCTCCTACGAGCAGTACTTC.

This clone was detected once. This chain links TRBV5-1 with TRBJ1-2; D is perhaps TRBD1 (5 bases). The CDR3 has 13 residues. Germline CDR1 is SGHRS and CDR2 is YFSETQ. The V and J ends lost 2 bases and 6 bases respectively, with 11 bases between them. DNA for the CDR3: TGCGCCAGCAGCTTCACGAGGGGCGATGGCTACACCTTC. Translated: CASSFTRGDGYTF.

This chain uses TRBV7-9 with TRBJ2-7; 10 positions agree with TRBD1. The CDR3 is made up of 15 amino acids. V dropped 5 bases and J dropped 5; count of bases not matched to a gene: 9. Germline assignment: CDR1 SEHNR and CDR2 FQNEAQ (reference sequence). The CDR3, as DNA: TGTGCCAGCAGCCCCCCGGGACAGGGGTTCGACGAGCAGTACTTC. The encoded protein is CASSPPGQGFDEQYF.

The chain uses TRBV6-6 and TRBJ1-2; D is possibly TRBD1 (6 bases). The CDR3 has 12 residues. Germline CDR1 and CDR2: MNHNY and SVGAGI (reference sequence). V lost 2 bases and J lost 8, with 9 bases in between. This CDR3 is CASSYGDTGYTF. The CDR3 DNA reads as TGTGCCAGCAGTTACGGGGACACCGGCTACACCTTC.

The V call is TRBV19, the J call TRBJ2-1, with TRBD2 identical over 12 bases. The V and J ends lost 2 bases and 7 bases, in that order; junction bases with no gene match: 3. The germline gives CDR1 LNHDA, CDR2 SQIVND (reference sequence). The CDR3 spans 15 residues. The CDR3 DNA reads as TGTGCCAGTAGTATAATGACTAGCGGGAGTAATGAGCAGTTCTTC. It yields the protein CASSIMTSGSNEQFF.

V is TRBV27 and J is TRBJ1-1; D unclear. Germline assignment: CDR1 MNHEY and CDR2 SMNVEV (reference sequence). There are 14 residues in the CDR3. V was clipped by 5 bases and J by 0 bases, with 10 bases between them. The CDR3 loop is CASSVGRMNTEAFF. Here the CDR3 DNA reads TGTGCCAGCAGTGTCGGACGGATGAACACTGAAGCTTTCTTT.

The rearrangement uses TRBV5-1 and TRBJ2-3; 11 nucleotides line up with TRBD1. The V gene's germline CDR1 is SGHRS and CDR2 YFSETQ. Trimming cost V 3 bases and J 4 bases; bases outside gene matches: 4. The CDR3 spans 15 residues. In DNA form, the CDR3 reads TGCGCCAGCAGCTCCCGGACAGGGGGCTCAGATACGCAGTATTTT. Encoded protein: CASSSRTGGSDTQYF.

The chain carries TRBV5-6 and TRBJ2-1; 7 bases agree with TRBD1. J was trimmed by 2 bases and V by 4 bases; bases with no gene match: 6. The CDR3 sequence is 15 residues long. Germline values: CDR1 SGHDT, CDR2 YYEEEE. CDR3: CASSPLGQPYNEQFF. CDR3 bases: TGTGCCAGCAGCCCCCTGGGACAGCCCTACAATGAGCAGTTCTTC.

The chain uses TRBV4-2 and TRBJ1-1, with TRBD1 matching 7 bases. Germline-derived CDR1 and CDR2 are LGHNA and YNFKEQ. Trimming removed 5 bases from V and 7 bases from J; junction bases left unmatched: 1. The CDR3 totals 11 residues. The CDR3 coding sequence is TGTGCCAGCAGCTGGGACAGTGAAGCTTTCTTT. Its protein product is CASSWDSEAFF.

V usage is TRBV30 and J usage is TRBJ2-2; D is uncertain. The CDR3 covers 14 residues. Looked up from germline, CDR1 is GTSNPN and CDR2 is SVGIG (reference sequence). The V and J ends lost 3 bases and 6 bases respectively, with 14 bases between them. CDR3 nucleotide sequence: TGTGCCTGGAGGCTGGGCCCCCCGGCCGGGGAGCTGTTTTTT. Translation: CAWRLGPPAGELFF. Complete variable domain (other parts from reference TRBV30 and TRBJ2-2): SQTIHQWPATLVQPVGSPLSLECTVEGTSNPNLYWYRQAAGRGLQLLFYSVGIGQISSEVPQNLSASRPQDRQFILSSKKLLLSDSGFYLCAWRLGPPAGELFFGEGSRLTVL.

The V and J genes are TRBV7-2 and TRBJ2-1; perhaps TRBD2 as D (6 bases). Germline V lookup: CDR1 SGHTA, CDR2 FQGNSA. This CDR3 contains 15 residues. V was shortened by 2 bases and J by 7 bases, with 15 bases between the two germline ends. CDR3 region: CASSLIVGGGNEQFF. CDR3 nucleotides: TGTGCCAGCAGCTTAATCGTCGGGGGAGGAAATGAGCAGTTCTTC.

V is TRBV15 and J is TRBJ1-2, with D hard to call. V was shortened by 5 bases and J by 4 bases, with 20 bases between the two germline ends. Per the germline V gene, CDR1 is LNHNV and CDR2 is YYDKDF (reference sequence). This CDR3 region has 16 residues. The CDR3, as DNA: TGTGCCACCAGCGGACCGCGGGGTGGCGCGGGCTATGGCTACACCTTC. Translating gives CATSGPRGGAGYGYTF.

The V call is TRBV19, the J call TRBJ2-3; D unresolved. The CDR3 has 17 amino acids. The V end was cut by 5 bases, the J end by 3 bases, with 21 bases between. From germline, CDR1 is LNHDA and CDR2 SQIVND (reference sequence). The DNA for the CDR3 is TGTGCCAGTAGTTCCCCCTCTATCGTCGGTGGGACAGATACGCAGTATTTT. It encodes CASSSPSIVGGTDTQYF.

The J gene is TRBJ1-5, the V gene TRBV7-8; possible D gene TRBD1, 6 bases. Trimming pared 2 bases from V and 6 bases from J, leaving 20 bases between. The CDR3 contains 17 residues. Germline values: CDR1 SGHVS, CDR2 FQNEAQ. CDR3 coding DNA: TGTGCCAGCAGCTTATTTGGGAGTAGGGGGGCCGTTCAGCCCCAGCATTTT. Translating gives CASSLFGSRGAVQPQHF.

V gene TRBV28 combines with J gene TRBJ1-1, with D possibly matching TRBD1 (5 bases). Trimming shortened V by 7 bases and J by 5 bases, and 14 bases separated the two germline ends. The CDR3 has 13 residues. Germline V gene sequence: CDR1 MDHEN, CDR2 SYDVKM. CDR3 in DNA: TGTGCCAGCAAGACAGCCCGTGGGACTGAAGCTTTCTTT. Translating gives CASKTARGTEAFF.

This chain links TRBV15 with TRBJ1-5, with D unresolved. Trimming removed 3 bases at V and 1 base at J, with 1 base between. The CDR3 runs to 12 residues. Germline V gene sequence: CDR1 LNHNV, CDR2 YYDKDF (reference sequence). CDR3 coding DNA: TGTGCCACCAGCAGCAGCAATCAGCCCCAGCATTTT. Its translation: CATSSSNQPQHF.

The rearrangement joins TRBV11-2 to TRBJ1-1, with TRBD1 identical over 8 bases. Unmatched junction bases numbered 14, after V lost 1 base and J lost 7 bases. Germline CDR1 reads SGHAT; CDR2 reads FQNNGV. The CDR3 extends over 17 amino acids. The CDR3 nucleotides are TGTGCCAGCAGCTTAGGGGTTGGGGACAGGTCGGAGGTTGAAGCTTTCTTT. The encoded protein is CASSLGVGDRSEVEAFF.